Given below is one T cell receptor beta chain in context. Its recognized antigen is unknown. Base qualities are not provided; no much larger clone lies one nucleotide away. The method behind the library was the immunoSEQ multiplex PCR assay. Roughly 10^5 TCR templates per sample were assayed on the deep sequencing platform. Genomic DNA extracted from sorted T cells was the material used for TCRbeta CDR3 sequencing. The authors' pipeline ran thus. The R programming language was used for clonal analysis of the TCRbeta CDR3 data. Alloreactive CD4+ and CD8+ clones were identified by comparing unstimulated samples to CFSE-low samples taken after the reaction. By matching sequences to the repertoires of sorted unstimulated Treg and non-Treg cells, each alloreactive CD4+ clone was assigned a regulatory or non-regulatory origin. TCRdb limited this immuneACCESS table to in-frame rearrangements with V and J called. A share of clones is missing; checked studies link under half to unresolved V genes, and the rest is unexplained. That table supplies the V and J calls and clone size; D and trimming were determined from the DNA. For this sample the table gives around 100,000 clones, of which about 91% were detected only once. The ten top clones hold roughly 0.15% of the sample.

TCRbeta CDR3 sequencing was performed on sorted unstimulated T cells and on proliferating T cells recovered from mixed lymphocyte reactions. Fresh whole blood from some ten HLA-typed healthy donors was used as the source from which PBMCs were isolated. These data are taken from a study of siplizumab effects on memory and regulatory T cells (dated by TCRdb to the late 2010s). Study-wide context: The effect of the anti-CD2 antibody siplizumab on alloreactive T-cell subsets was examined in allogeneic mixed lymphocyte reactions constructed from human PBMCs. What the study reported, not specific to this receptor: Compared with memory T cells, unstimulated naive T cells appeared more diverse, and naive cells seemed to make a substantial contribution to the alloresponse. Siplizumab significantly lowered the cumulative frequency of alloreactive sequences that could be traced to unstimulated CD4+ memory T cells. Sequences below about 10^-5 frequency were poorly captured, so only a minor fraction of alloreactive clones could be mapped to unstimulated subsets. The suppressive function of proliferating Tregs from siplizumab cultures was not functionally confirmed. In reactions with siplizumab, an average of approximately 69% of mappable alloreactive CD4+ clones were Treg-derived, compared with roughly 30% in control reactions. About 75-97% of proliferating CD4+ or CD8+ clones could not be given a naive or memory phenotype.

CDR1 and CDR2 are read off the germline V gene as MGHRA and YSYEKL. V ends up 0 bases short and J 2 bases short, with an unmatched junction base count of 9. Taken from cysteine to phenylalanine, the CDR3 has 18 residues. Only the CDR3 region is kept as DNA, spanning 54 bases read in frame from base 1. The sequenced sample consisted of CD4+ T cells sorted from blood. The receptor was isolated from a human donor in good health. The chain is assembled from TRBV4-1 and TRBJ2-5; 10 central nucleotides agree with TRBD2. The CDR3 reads CASSQDKFLAGVQETQYF. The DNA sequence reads TGCGCCAGCAGCCAAGATAAGTTCCTAGCGGGGGTTCAAGAGACCCAGTACTTC.